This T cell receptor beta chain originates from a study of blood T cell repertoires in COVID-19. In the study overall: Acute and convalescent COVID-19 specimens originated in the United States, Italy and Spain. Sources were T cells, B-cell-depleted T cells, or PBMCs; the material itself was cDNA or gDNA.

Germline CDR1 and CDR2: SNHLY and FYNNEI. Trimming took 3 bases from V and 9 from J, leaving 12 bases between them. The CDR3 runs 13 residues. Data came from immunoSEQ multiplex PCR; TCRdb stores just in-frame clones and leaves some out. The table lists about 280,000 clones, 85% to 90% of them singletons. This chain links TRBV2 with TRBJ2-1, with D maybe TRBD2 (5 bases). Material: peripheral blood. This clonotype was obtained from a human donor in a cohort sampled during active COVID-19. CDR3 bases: TGTGCCAGCAGTGACACTAGAGGTACTGAGCAGTTCTTC. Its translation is CASSDTRGTEQFF.